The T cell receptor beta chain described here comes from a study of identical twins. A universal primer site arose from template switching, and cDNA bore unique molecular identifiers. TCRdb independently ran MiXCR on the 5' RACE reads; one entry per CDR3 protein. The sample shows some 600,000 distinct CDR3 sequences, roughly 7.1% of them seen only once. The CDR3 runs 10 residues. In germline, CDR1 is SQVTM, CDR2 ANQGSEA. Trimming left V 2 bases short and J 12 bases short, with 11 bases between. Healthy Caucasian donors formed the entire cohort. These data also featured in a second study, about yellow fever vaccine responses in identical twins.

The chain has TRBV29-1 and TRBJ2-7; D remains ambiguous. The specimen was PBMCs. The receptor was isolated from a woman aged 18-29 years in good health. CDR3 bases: TGCAGCGTTGAACGCCCGCCCGGGTACGTC. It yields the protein CSVERPPGYV.